Listed below are T cell receptor beta chains from one sample, sequenced in a study of metastatic and nonmetastatic thyroid tumors. TCRdb reprocessed the PCR reads using MiXCR. The data hold over 9,500 clones, with 27% observed a single time. Sequencing was done on a sample of tumor tissue. The origin of the receptors is a female donor with papillary thyroid cancer or a benign thyroid nodule (not recorded which). Some clones in this sample may be carry-over from other donors' samples. CDR3s include the opening cysteine and the closing phenylalanine or tryptophan. The D gene is left open where the match is weak. Clone sizes are given selectively: once, few, many, or a class where the clone is expanded.

size,D,J,V,DNA,CDR3
once,TRBD2,TRBJ2-7,TRBV20-1,TGCAGTGCCCGGCGGGGAGCGGGAGTCTCCTACGAGCAGTACTTC,CSARRGAGVSYEQYF
few,TRBD1,TRBJ1-5,TRBV30,TGTGCCTGGAGGAAGCCGGGACAGGGGCCCCAGCCCCAGCATTTT,CAWRKPGQGPQPQHF
many,NA,TRBJ1-4,TRBV3-1,TGTGCCAGCAGCCAAGATAGGACGGCTACTAATGAAAAACTGTTTTTT,CASSQDRTATNEKLFF
many,TRBD1,TRBJ1-2,TRBV19,TGTGCCAGTACCGCGGACAGGGGTGGCTACACCTTC,CASTADRGGYTF
many,NA,TRBJ1-5,TRBV10-3,TGTGCCATCAAACCCGGCGGGGGGCCTGGGCCCCAGCATTTT,CAIKPGGGPGPQHF
many,TRBD2,TRBJ2-1,TRBV5-1,TGCGCCAGCAGCTCACTAGCGGAGGTGGGGAATGAGCAGTTCTTC,CASSSLAEVGNEQFF
medium-sized,TRBD2,TRBJ2-1,TRBV19,TGTGCCAGTAGCGGGGAGGGTATTTTGGATGAGCAGTTCTTC,CASSGEGILDEQFF
many,NA,TRBJ2-7,TRBV2,TGTGCCAGTATGAAACGACAGCAACTATCCTACGAGCAGTACTTC,CASMKRQQLSYEQYF
many,TRBD2,TRBJ2-7,TRBV12-3/TRBV12-4,TGTGCCAGCAGTTTCTTGGGGGGGTACAACGAGCAGTACTTC,CASSFLGGYNEQYF
NA,TRBD1,TRBJ2-1,TRBV10-1,TGCGCCAGCAGTGAGGACGGACAGGGATACAATGAACAGTTCTTC,CASSEDGQGYNEQFF
NA,NA,TRBJ1-4,TRBV6-1,TGTGCCAGCAGTGAGAGGGGGGGGACACCCAATGAAAAACTGTTTTTT,CASSERGGTPNEKLFF
NA,TRBD1,TRBJ1-5,TRBV18,TGTGACAGCCCAGAAGGACAGGGAGGGCAGCCCCAGCATTTT,CDSPEGQGGQPQHF
many,TRBD1,TRBJ1-4,TRBV10-3,TGTGCCATCAGCCCGGGACAGGGGAAGGAAAAACTGTTTTTT,CAISPGQGKEKLFF
NA,NA,TRBJ2-7,TRBV27,TGTGCCAGCTCCAACCGCCTGGGGGAGCAGTACTTC,CASSNRLGEQYF
NA,TRBD1,TRBJ2-7,TRBV25-1,TGTGCCAGCAGTGTATCTGGGACAGGGTACTTCTCCGAGCAGTACTTC,CASSVSGTGYFSEQYF
medium-sized,TRBD1,TRBJ2-7,TRBV6-1,TGTGCCAGCAGTGAAGCGTGGCAGGGGGCAAAGTACGAGCAGTACTTC,CASSEAWQGAKYEQYF
many,TRBD1,TRBJ1-1,TRBV6-1,TGTGCCAGCAGTCAATACAGGGGGCAATCGGTCACTGAAGCTTTCTTT,CASSQYRGQSVTEAFF
few,TRBD2,TRBJ2-7,TRBV6-5,TGTGCCAGCAGTTTGACTAGCGGGCTCTCCTACGAGCAGTACTTC,CASSLTSGLSYEQYF
NA,NA,TRBJ2-1,TRBV11-2,TGTGCCAGCAGCCCCTCTAGCGTCGGTGAGCAGTTCTTC,CASSPSSVGEQFF
many,TRBD2,TRBJ2-3,TRBV11-3,TGTGCCAGCAGCTTCCTAGCGGGAGAGGATACGCAGTATTTT,CASSFLAGEDTQYF
many,NA,TRBJ1-1,TRBV3-1,TGTGCCAGCAGCCAAGAAAGGAGGGCAGGGTTGGCTTTCTTT,CASSQERRAGLAFF
medium-sized,NA,TRBJ1-1,TRBV6-1,TGTGCCAGCCGAGCGCTTGAAGCTTTCTTT,CASRALEAFF
once,TRBD2,TRBJ2-2,TRBV6-2/TRBV6-3,TGTGCCAGCAGTTACTCGAGGGGTAGCGGGACTCAGGACACCGGGGAGCTGTTTTTT,CASSYSRGSGTQDTGELFF
medium-sized,NA,TRBJ2-7,TRBV28,TGTGCCAGCAGTTTGGGGCCAGCGATCTACGAGCAGTACTTC,CASSLGPAIYEQYF
medium-sized,TRBD2,TRBJ2-2,TRBV12-3/TRBV12-4,TGTGCCAGCAGTTTAGGGGCAAACATGGGACTAGCGGGAGTGGTCGGGGAGCTGTTTTTT,CASSLGANMGLAGVVGELFF
NA,NA,TRBJ1-1,TRBV11-2,TGTGCCAGCAGCAACCGGGGCGACACTGAAGCTTTCTTT,CASSNRGDTEAFF
NA,NA,TRBJ2-5,TRBV5-1,TGCGCCAGCGGCGAGGCTGAGACCCAGTACTTC,CASGEAETQYF
few,NA,TRBJ2-7,TRBV15,TGTGCCACCAGCAGTGACATCCTGAGTGAGCAGTACTTC,CATSSDILSEQYF
NA,TRBD1,TRBJ1-3,TRBV7-2,TGTGCCAGCGGACAGGGCTCTGGAAACACCATATATTTT,CASGQGSGNTIYF
many,NA,TRBJ2-1,TRBV5-6,TGTGCCAGCAGCTGGTATCTAGAGGAGCAGTTCTTC,CASSWYLEEQFF
NA,NA,TRBJ2-7,TRBV20-1,TGCAGTGCTTGCCCATCCTTGCGGGAGCAGTACTTC,CSACPSLREQYF
medium-sized,NA,TRBJ2-7,TRBV5-4,TGTGCCAGCAGCTTGTCTGATAAAACCTACGAGCAGTACTTC,CASSLSDKTYEQYF
few,NA,TRBJ1-2,TRBV12-3/TRBV12-4,TGTGCCAGCAATCACCACAGGGTTCATGGCTACACCTTC,CASNHHRVHGYTF
medium-sized,NA,TRBJ2-7,TRBV3-1,TGTGCCAGCAGCCAAAAGGGTGTCTCCTACGAGCAGTACTTC,CASSQKGVSYEQYF
NA,TRBD2,TRBJ2-7,TRBV20-1,TGCAGTGCGTCACTAGCGGGAGGGCCCCACGAGCAGTACTTC,CSASLAGGPHEQYF
medium-sized,NA,TRBJ2-3,TRBV20-1,TGCAGTGCTACCCCCGGGGCGCGACCCGCAGATACGCAGTATTTT,CSATPGARPADTQYF
NA,NA,TRBJ1-2,TRBV20-1,TGCAGTGCTAGAGGACACTCGATTAGCTATGGCTACACCTTC,CSARGHSISYGYTF
NA,NA,TRBJ2-3,TRBV20-1,TGCAGTGCTATTCACGCAGATACGCAGTATTTT,CSAIHADTQYF
many,TRBD1,TRBJ1-1,TRBV6-1,TGTGCCAGCAGTGGGGGACAGGGTGCTAACACTGAAGCTTTCTTT,CASSGGQGANTEAFF
few,NA,TRBJ2-1,TRBV6-2/TRBV6-3,TGTGCCAGCACCGAAACAGGGTCTGATGAGCAGTTCTTC,CASTETGSDEQFF
NA,NA,TRBJ2-3,TRBV12-3/TRBV12-4,TGTGCCAGCATGCGGGACTCCACCAGCACAGATACGCAGTATTTT,CASMRDSTSTDTQYF
NA,TRBD1,TRBJ2-2,TRBV11-2,TGTGCCAGCAGTAATAGGGACAGGGGGTTTACCGGGGAGCTGTTTTTT,CASSNRDRGFTGELFF
medium-sized,TRBD2,TRBJ2-3,TRBV20-1,TGCAGTGCTGAAACTAGCGGGAGCACAGATACGCAGTATTTT,CSAETSGSTDTQYF
few,TRBD1,TRBJ2-7,TRBV19,TGTGCCAGTAAAATCGGGACAGGGTCCTACGAGCAGTACTTC,CASKIGTGSYEQYF
few,TRBD2,TRBJ2-7,TRBV11-3,TGTGCCAGCAGCTACGGGGGGGCAATAGTCTACGAGCAGTACTTC,CASSYGGAIVYEQYF
many,NA,TRBJ1-3,TRBV15,TGTGCCACCAGCAGAGATAAAGCGGGCAGCGGAAACACCATATATTTT,CATSRDKAGSGNTIYF
few,NA,TRBJ1-1,TRBV27,TGTGTCAGCAGTCACCGGGACACAGCGCTGCTGGACACTGAAGCTTTCTTT,CVSSHRDTALLDTEAFF
medium-sized,TRBD1,TRBJ1-2,TRBV20-1,TGCAGTGCTAGTTCTACAGGGGAAGCTAACTATGGCTACACCTTC,CSASSTGEANYGYTF
many,TRBD1,TRBJ1-1,TRBV19,TGTGCCAGTAGGGGACAGGGGGCGAACACTGAAGCTTTCTTT,CASRGQGANTEAFF
medium-sized,TRBD2,TRBJ2-5,TRBV5-1,TGCGCCAGCAGCTGGGGGACTAGCGGGCTCCAAGAGACCCAGTACTTC,CASSWGTSGLQETQYF
few,TRBD1,TRBJ2-7,TRBV5-1,TGCGCCAGCAGTCGACAGGGCGAGCAGTACTTC,CASSRQGEQYF